This T cell receptor (beta chain) emerged from a study of T cell responses to AZD1222 COVID-19 vaccine. As concerns this clone: The antigen remains undetermined.

Method: immunoSEQ multiplex PCR; TCRdb's copy keeps in-frame clones and lacks some. The repertoire holds around 150,000 clones, with 85% to 90% as singletons. Study findings and constraints: A rise in Spike-specific TCR breadth and depth followed two AZD1222 doses.

The source of this sequence is an adult in good health. Material: peripheral blood, obtained on day 0 of AZD1222 vaccination.

CDR3 in amino acids: CASSVGDTIYF. CDR3 nucleotides: TGTGCCAGCAGCGTTGGGGACACCATATATTTT. This chain links TRBV9 with TRBJ1-3; D is unresolved. The CDR3 extends over 11 amino acids. Germline V lookup: CDR1 SGDLS, CDR2 YYNGEE. V gave up 2 bases and J gave up 8 bases, with 5 bases separating them.